The 4 T cell receptor beta chains reported below all come from one sample, sequenced in a study of blood T cell repertoires in COVID-19. Profiled with immunoSEQ multiplex PCR; TCRdb holds only in-frame clones, not every one. The sample includes around 250,000 clones, about four fifths of them seen just once. The sample taken for sequencing was peripheral blood. Receptors originate from a woman aged 18-30 years with acute or convalescent COVID-19.

V usage is TRBV27 and J usage is TRBJ2-5; TRBD2 agrees at 10 bases. This CDR3 is built from 19 residues. The V and J ends lost 3 bases and 5 bases, in that order; junction bases with no gene match: 18. Germline V gene lookup returns CDR1 MNHEY and CDR2 SMNVEV (reference sequence). The CDR3 sequence is CASSFKGAGLAGERETQYF. CDR3 nucleotide sequence: TGTGCCAGCAGTTTTAAAGGGGCTGGGCTAGCGGGAGAACGCGAGACCCAGTACTTC.

This clone was picked up a small number of times. In nucleotides, the CDR3 is TGTGCCAGCAGTCCGAGGACTAGCGGGGCCCTGGCCAGGGCCGATGAGCAGTTCTTC. Residues: CASSPRTSGALARADEQFF. This chain links TRBV27 with TRBJ2-1; 12 nucleotides align to TRBD2. The CDR3 extends over 19 amino acids. The V segment lost 5 bases and the J segment 8 bases; nucleotides outside the gene matches: 19. The germline gives CDR1 MNHEY, CDR2 SMNVEV (reference sequence).

The chain uses TRBV5-1 and TRBJ2-7; the D gene is possibly TRBD1 (6 bases). This CDR3 has 15 residues. V was clipped by 0 bases and J by 2 bases, with 12 bases between them. Germline V gives CDR1 SGHRS, CDR2 YFSETQ. The CDR3 spells CASSLGDKTTYEQYF. In DNA, the CDR3 is TGCGCCAGCAGCTTGGGGGACAAGACCACCTACGAGCAGTACTTC.

This clone was observed a few times. This chain uses TRBV4-3 with TRBJ1-3; 10 bases are shared with TRBD1. CDR3 length: 16 residues. After removal of 0 bases from V and 9 bases from J, the junction contained 8 bases not matched to a gene. Looked up from germline, CDR1 is LGHNA and CDR2 is YSLEER. CDR3 in DNA: TGCGCCAGCAGCCAAGATGTGCGACAGGGGGCATCCACCATATATTTT. Translating gives CASSQDVRQGASTIYF.